This TCR beta chain originates from a study of blood T cell repertoires in COVID-19. Across the whole study: From T cells, B-cell-depleted T cells, or PBMCs came the material, which was cDNA or gDNA.

The CDR3 loop spans 16 amino acids. The germline V gene encodes CDR1 MGHRA and CDR2 YSYEKL. Trimming took 1 base from V and 4 from J, leaving 15 bases between them. Original processing notes: Counts of nucleated cells, estimated from reference gene primer amplification, were obtained. Clones were sequenced by immunoSEQ multiplex PCR, and TCRdb holds only the in-frame ones, with some missing. V, J and clone size are taken as reported in that table, and D and trimming were inferred from the DNA itself. The repertoire holds approximately 190,000 clones, about 80% seen once, with about an eighth in the top ten.

This TCR came from a man in his thirties or forties with active or convalescent COVID-19. V usage is TRBV4-1 and J usage is TRBJ2-3, with D perhaps matching TRBD1 (5 bases). The specimen sequenced was peripheral blood. In DNA, the CDR3 is TGCGCCAGCAGCCAAGTTCAGGGTTTTCCAGCAGATACGCAGTATTTT. It is translated as CASSQVQGFPADTQYF.